The 23 T cell receptor beta chains in this list originate from one sample, sequenced in a study of cytomegalovirus exposure and HLA in healthy donors. PCR was performed using 60 Vbeta and 13 Jbeta primers. Repertoires were generated with immunoSEQ multiplex PCR, while TCRdb's copy carries only in-frame clones and drops some. The repertoire holds 150,000 to 200,000 clones, with about 80% as singletons. The sample was PBMCs. These receptors all stem from a woman aged 40 to 50 in good health and CMV-seronegative.

The V gene is TRBV5-6, the J gene TRBJ2-7, with 10 bases identical to TRBD2. Germline-derived CDR1 and CDR2 are SGHDT and YYEEEE. V dropped 4 bases and J dropped 4; count of bases not matched to a gene: 5. The CDR3 length is 14 residues. The DNA of the CDR3 is TGTGCCAGCAGCCCAGGACTAGCGGATTACGAGCAGTACTTC. It is translated as CASSPGLADYEQYF.

The CDR3 region is CASSLSASGSSYEQYF. In DNA form, the CDR3 reads TGTGCCAGCAGTTTATCGGCTAGCGGGAGCTCCTACGAGCAGTACTTC. The V call is TRBV27, the J call TRBJ2-7, with 10 nucleotides matching TRBD2. Looked up from germline, CDR1 is MNHEY and CDR2 is SMNVEV (reference sequence). The V gene end was trimmed by 0 bases and the J gene end by 0 bases; junction bases not matched to a gene: 2. There are 16 residues in the CDR3.

The V gene is TRBV19, the J gene TRBJ2-7; D ambiguous. Germline V gene lookup returns CDR1 LNHDA and CDR2 SQIVND (reference sequence). This CDR3 has 19 residues. The V end lost 5 bases, the J end lost 0 bases, and 26 bases lay between the germline ends. The CDR3 nucleotides are TGTGCCAGTAGTCCCCTGAACTTAACTGGTTTCTTTAGCTCCTACGAGCAGTACTTC. It is translated as CASSPLNLTGFFSSYEQYF.

This clone is a singleton in its sample. V is TRBV19 and J is TRBJ1-1; 7 bases are a match to TRBD1. V dropped 5 bases and J dropped 5; count of bases not matched to a gene: 8. The CDR3 totals 14 residues. Germline values: CDR1 LNHDA, CDR2 SQIVND (reference sequence). The CDR3 sequence is CASSQTGWQTEAFF. CDR3 DNA: TGTGCCAGTAGTCAGACAGGGTGGCAGACTGAAGCTTTCTTT.

The CDR3 loop reads CASSETGGPLEPQHF. The CDR3 bases are TGTGCCAGCTCGGAGACAGGGGGCCCTTTGGAGCCCCAGCATTTT. The chain carries TRBV18 and TRBJ1-5, with 10 bases that match TRBD1. This CDR3 spans 15 amino acids. From germline, CDR1 is KGHSH and CDR2 LQKENI. With 6 bases clipped from V and 8 bases from J, the junction kept 10 bases outside the gene matches.

The J gene is TRBJ2-7, the V gene TRBV18; 11 positions agree with TRBD1. This CDR3 spans 15 amino acids. With V trimmed by 6 bases and J by 2 bases, 6 bases remained unmatched. Germline loops: CDR1 KGHSH, CDR2 LQKENI. The CDR3 loop reads CASSDGTGGPYEQYF. The CDR3 DNA reads as TGTGCCAGCTCGGACGGGACAGGGGGTCCCTACGAGCAGTACTTC.

This sequence joins TRBV6-1 and TRBJ1-1; no firm D call. The germline V and J ends were trimmed by 2 bases and 2 bases, with 9 bases remaining between them. Germline-derived CDR1 and CDR2 are MNHNS and SASEGT. This CDR3 comprises 14 residues. The DNA of the CDR3 is TGTGCCAGCAGTGAATCCAGGCCCAACACTGAAGCTTTCTTT. Residues: CASSESRPNTEAFF.

V and J are TRBV5-6 and TRBJ2-2, with D unresolved. The CDR3 runs 15 residues. The germline V gene encodes CDR1 SGHDT and CDR2 YYEEEE. V shed 1 base and J shed 1 base, with 8 bases lying between them. CDR3 coding DNA: TGTGCCAGCAGCTTGTTGGCAGGGAACACCGGGGAGCTGTTTTTT. Translating gives CASSLLAGNTGELFF.

The gene calls are TRBV29-1 and TRBJ2-7; TRBD2 matches at 12 bases. Looked up from germline, CDR1 is SQVTM and CDR2 is ANQGSEA. The J segment lost 2 bases and the V segment lost 5 bases, leaving 10 bases of the junction unmatched. The CDR3 loop spans 16 amino acids. The CDR3 loop reads CSVLFLWTSGTYEQYF. The CDR3 DNA reads TGCAGCGTTCTCTTCCTTTGGACTAGCGGGACCTACGAGCAGTACTTC.

V gene TRBV10-3 combines with J gene TRBJ2-3; 10 nucleotides match TRBD2. Trimming took 10 bases from V and 3 from J; bases not matched to a gene: 13. The CDR3 length is 16 residues. The germline gives CDR1 ENHRY, CDR2 SYGVKD. The CDR3 DNA is TGTGCCACCCACCCCCTCCTAGCGGGAGTAACAGATACGCAGTATTTT. This gives the protein CATHPLLAGVTDTQYF.

This chain joins TRBV27 and TRBJ1-2; D not certain. This CDR3 contains 16 residues. Germline V gives CDR1 MNHEY, CDR2 SMNVEV (reference sequence). V gave up 3 bases and J gave up 4 bases, with 18 bases separating them. The CDR3 loop is CASSFKDGVPIYGYTF. DNA of the CDR3: TGTGCCAGCAGTTTCAAAGACGGAGTCCCCATCTATGGCTACACCTTC.

V gene TRBV9 combines with J gene TRBJ1-5; D may be TRBD1 (5 bases). V was cut by 0 bases and J by 7 bases, with 14 bases left in between. Germline CDR1 is SGDLS and CDR2 is YYNGEE. The CDR3 totals 15 residues. The CDR3 DNA is TGTGCCAGCAGCGTAGATGGGGGGATGAGGCAGCCCCAGCATTTT. This translates into CASSVDGGMRQPQHF.

Notes on this clone: The junction departs from the called germline gene at one end, perhaps through a read error. The V gene is TRBV7-7, the J gene TRBJ2-7; a possible D gene is TRBD1 (5 bases). This CDR3 region has 13 residues. Germline lookup yields CDR1 SSHAT and CDR2 FNYEAQ (reference sequence). CDR3 nucleotides: TGTGCTAGCAGCTTATCAGGGTCCTACGAGCAGTACTTC. Protein: CASSLSGSYEQYF.

This clone was detected only a few times. V usage is TRBV5-6 and J usage is TRBJ1-3, with TRBD1 as a possible D gene (6 bases). The CDR3 sequence is 15 residues long. V was cut by 3 bases and J by 5 bases, with 15 bases left in between. Germline V gene sequence: CDR1 SGHDT, CDR2 YYEEEE. As DNA, the CDR3 is TGTGCCAGCAGCTATTTTGACAGGTCTCGAAACACCATATATTTT. Translating gives CASSYFDRSRNTIYF.

V usage is TRBV6-4 and J usage is TRBJ2-3; D remains ambiguous. V shed 4 bases and J shed 6 bases, with 11 bases lying between them. CDR3 size: 13 residues. CDR1 MRHNA and CDR2 SNTAGT come from the germline V gene. CDR3 nucleotide sequence: TGTGCCAGCAGTGGCCAGGCATCGGATACGCAGTATTTT. Amino acid sequence: CASSGQASDTQYF.

The chain recombines TRBV2 with TRBJ2-1, with 7 bases lining up with TRBD2. V shed 3 bases and J 7 bases; nucleotides not matched to a gene: 9. The germline V gene encodes CDR1 SNHLY and CDR2 FYNNEI. The CDR3 runs 15 residues. CDR3 in amino acids: CASSEAQRERNEQFF. CDR3 DNA sequence: TGTGCCAGCAGTGAGGCCCAGCGGGAACGGAATGAGCAGTTCTTC.

This clone was observed a few times. CDR3 nucleotides: TGTGCCAGCAGCTCCCCCGGGACAGGGAAGTCCGGGGAGCTGTTTTTT. Its protein is CASSSPGTGKSGELFF. V gene TRBV7-3 combines with J gene TRBJ2-2; 9 bases map to TRBD1. Germline trimming cut 4 bases from V and 6 bases from J; bases unmatched to any gene: 9. Germline loops: CDR1 SGHTA, CDR2 FQGTGA. The CDR3 has 16 amino acids.

The V and J genes are TRBV30 and TRBJ2-2, with a possible D match to TRBD1 (7 bases). Trimming shortened V by 0 bases and J by 7 bases, and 18 bases separated the two germline ends. Germline V gene lookup returns CDR1 GTSNPN and CDR2 SVGIG (reference sequence). This CDR3 comprises 16 residues. Here the CDR3 reads CAWSVAPQGGGGELFF. The CDR3 region has the DNA TGTGCCTGGAGTGTAGCTCCCCAGGGGGGCGGCGGGGAGCTGTTTTTT.

This chain joins TRBV11-3 and TRBJ1-2; 9 nucleotides line up with TRBD1. The CDR3 has 17 amino acids. The ends lost 4 bases at V and 2 bases at J; junction bases unmatched: 11. CDR1 SGHNT and CDR2 YENEEA come from the germline V gene. For the CDR3, the DNA is TGTGCCAGCAGCTGGTCCGCTACAGGGGGCACCAACTATGGCTACACCTTC. Protein product: CASSWSATGGTNYGYTF. Full variable domain (missing parts from reference TRBV11-3 and TRBJ1-2): EAGVVQSPRYKIIEKKQPVAFWCNPISGHNTLYWYLQNLGQGPELLIRYENEEAVDDSQLPKDRFSAERLKGVDSTLKIQPAELGDSAVYLCASSWSATGGTNYGYTFGSGTRLTVV.

The chain carries TRBV6-5 and TRBJ2-7, with TRBD1 matching over 10 bases. The CDR3 spans 15 residues. Germline assignment: CDR1 MNHEY and CDR2 SVGAGI. After removal of 7 bases from V and 4 bases from J, the junction contained 10 bases not matched to a gene. In nucleotides, the CDR3 is TGTGCCAGCAATAAAGCCGGGACAGGGGTTTACGAGCAGTACTTC. This sequence encodes CASNKAGTGVYEQYF.

The rearrangement joins TRBV30 to TRBJ2-3; a possible D gene is TRBD1 (6 bases). Germline lookup yields CDR1 GTSNPN and CDR2 SVGIG (reference sequence). The CDR3 is 12 amino acids. Trimming left V 3 bases short and J 6 bases short, with 10 bases between. CDR3 residues: CAWRDSKDTQYF. Here the CDR3 DNA reads TGTGCCTGGAGGGACAGCAAGGATACGCAGTATTTT.

The chain employs TRBV27 and TRBJ1-4; possible D gene TRBD1, 6 bases. CDR1 and CDR2 (germline): MNHEY, SMNVEV (reference sequence). V was pared by 7 bases and J by 8 bases, with 17 bases between. CDR3 length: 14 residues. CDR3 nucleotide sequence: TGTGCCAGCACATCCAGACAGGCCGGCGAAAAACTGTTTTTT. This gives the protein CASTSRQAGEKLFF.

This clone was seen a few times. The chain is built from TRBV2 and TRBJ2-7; perhaps TRBD2 as D (6 bases). This CDR3 comprises 14 residues. The V end was cut by 4 bases, the J end by 2 bases, with 12 bases between. Per the germline V gene, CDR1 is SNHLY and CDR2 is FYNNEI. CDR3 nucleotide sequence: TGTGCCAGCAGTGGTGGGAGGCTACCCTACGAGCAGTACTTC. It encodes CASSGGRLPYEQYF.